The 19 T cell receptor beta chains below all came from one sample that was sequenced in a study of CD8+ T cells in alopecia areata. TCR sequencing used cDNA made by reverse transcription of extracted RNA. Only in-frame clones appear in the TCRdb table, and some are missing; sequencing was by immunoSEQ multiplex PCR. This sample carries around 100,000 clones, approximately 63% of them seen once, and the ten largest clones take less than 20%. Treatment defined: oral pan-JAK inhibitor, 5-10 mg twice daily. The material was CD8+ T cells sorted from blood, obtained at approximately week 60, from a patient treated with tofacitinib. Receptors were obtained from a human donor with alopecia areata.

The chain is built from TRBV4-1 and TRBJ1-5; D is ambiguous. This CDR3 contains 17 residues. CDR1 is MGHRA, CDR2 YSYEKL, per germline. Trimming took off 1 base at V and 0 bases at J, with 13 bases between the two ends. The CDR3 DNA is TGCGCCAGCAGCCAAGGAGCTGGCGGAGGTAGCAATCAGCCCCAGCATTTT. As protein: CASSQGAGGGSNQPQHF.

The chain joins TRBV7-2 to TRBJ2-3, with 8 bases lining up with TRBD2. The CDR3 loop spans 15 amino acids. After removal of 5 bases from V and 2 bases from J, the junction contained 6 bases not matched to a gene. Germline V gene data show CDR1 as SGHTA and CDR2 as FQGNSA. CDR3 residues: CASSPLAGPTDTQYF. The CDR3 DNA sequence: TGTGCCAGCAGCCCTCTAGCGGGCCCCACAGATACGCAGTATTTT.

The chain has TRBV27 and TRBJ1-1, with 8 bases that match TRBD1. V dropped 2 bases and J dropped 4; count of bases not matched to a gene: 0. Looked up from germline, CDR1 is MNHEY and CDR2 is SMNVEV (reference sequence). This CDR3 contains 13 residues. The CDR3, as DNA: TGTGCCAGCAGTTTAGGGACAGGCACTGAAGCTTTCTTT. As protein: CASSLGTGTEAFF.

The chain combines TRBV30 with TRBJ1-5; D remains unclear. Per the germline V gene, CDR1 is GTSNPN and CDR2 is SVGIG (reference sequence). V gave up 0 bases and J gave up 2 bases, with 5 bases separating them. This CDR3 is 13 amino acids long. This CDR3 is CAWSVWGNQPQHF. The CDR3 DNA sequence: TGTGCCTGGAGTGTGTGGGGCAATCAGCCCCAGCATTTT.

J is TRBJ2-3 and V is TRBV5-6, with 7 bases identical to TRBD1. V lost 3 bases to trimming and J lost 7 bases; unmatched junction nucleotides: 17. Germline V gene lookup returns CDR1 SGHDT and CDR2 YYEEEE. The CDR3 is 17 residues long. The CDR3 bases are TGTGCCAGCAGCTGGGAACCGGGACAGTTGGGATGGAATACGCAGTATTTT. Its translation: CASSWEPGQLGWNTQYF. Supplemented by reference TRBV5-6 and TRBJ2-3, the full variable domain reads DAGVTQSPTHLIKTRGQQVTLRCSPKSGHDTVSWYQQALGQGPQFIFQYYEEEERQRGNFPDRFSGHQFPNYSSELNVNALLLGDSALYLCASSWEPGQLGWNTQYFGPGTRLTVL.

The rearrangement links TRBV2 to TRBJ2-5; 14 bases align to TRBD2. Trimming at V came to 3 bases and at J to 5 bases, leaving 2 bases not matched to a gene. The CDR3 consists of 15 residues. CDR1 is SNHLY and CDR2 is FYNNEI in the germline V gene. Here the CDR3 DNA reads TGTGCCAGCAGTGAGGGACTAGCGGGGGATGAGACCCAGTACTTC. The encoded protein is CASSEGLAGDETQYF. The complete variable domain, with remaining parts taken from reference TRBV2 and TRBJ2-5, reads EPEVTQTPSHQVTQMGQEVILRCVPISNHLYFYWYRQILGQKVEFLVSFYNNEISEKSEIFDDQFSVERPDGSNFTLKIRSTKLEDSAMYFCASSEGLAGDETQYFGPGTRLLVL.

The V gene is TRBV18, the J gene TRBJ1-5, with TRBD1 identical over 7 bases. The CDR3 sequence is 13 residues long. Germline CDR1 reads KGHSH; CDR2 reads LQKENI. Trimming cost V 4 bases and J 5 bases; bases outside gene matches: 2. The CDR3 DNA reads TGTGCCAGCTCACTTGGACAGGATCAGCCCCAGCATTTT. It is translated as CASSLGQDQPQHF.

The genes are TRBV7-3 and TRBJ2-1; no firm D call. Germline V gene sequence: CDR1 SGHTA, CDR2 FQGTGA. Trimming left V 5 bases short and J 0 bases short, with 17 bases between. There are 17 residues in the CDR3. CDR3 loop: CASSPRATGSSYNEQFF. In DNA, the CDR3 is TGTGCCAGCAGCCCAAGGGCTACCGGTAGCTCCTACAATGAGCAGTTCTTC.

The chain carries TRBV2 and TRBJ1-1; possible D gene TRBD1, 6 bases. Germline V gene data show CDR1 as SNHLY and CDR2 as FYNNEI. The CDR3 is made up of 17 amino acids. Trimming took 6 bases from V and 4 from J, leaving 24 bases between them. The CDR3 sequence: CASSAGRVVGAGTEAFF. DNA for the CDR3: TGTGCCAGCAGCGCCGGCAGGGTGGTGGGGGCTGGCACTGAAGCTTTCTTT.

V usage is TRBV29-1 and J usage is TRBJ1-2; D might be TRBD1 (5 bases). The germline V and J ends were trimmed by 4 bases and 3 bases, with 12 bases remaining between them. Germline CDR1 is SQVTM and CDR2 is ANQGSEA. The CDR3 sequence is 13 residues long. CDR3 protein: CSVVPLTDYGYTF. In DNA, the CDR3 is TGCAGCGTTGTGCCCTTGACAGACTATGGCTACACCTTC.

This clone has a single count. The chain carries TRBV27 and TRBJ2-3, with TRBD2 matching over 9 bases. The junction had 4 bases not matched to a gene; V was cut back by 3 bases and J by 3 bases. Germline-derived CDR1 and CDR2 are MNHEY and SMNVEV (reference sequence). The CDR3 has 15 amino acids. CDR3 residues: CASSFSLAGTDTQYF. In nucleotides, the CDR3 is TGTGCCAGCAGTTTCTCTCTAGCGGGAACAGATACGCAGTATTTT.

The rearrangement uses TRBV30 and TRBJ1-2; D remains unclear. The CDR3 runs to 17 residues. The germline V gene has CDR1 GTSNPN and CDR2 SVGIG (reference sequence). V was clipped by 3 bases and J by 3 bases, with 23 bases between them. Here the CDR3 DNA reads TGTGCCTGGAGCGGACCGACACCGGGATCGGAGGACTATGGCTACACCTTC. This encodes CAWSGPTPGSEDYGYTF. Full variable domain (rest looked up from reference TRBV30 and TRBJ1-2): SQTIHQWPATLVQPVGSPLSLECTVEGTSNPNLYWYRQAAGRGLQLLFYSVGIGQISSEVPQNLSASRPQDRQFILSSKKLLLSDSGFYLCAWSGPTPGSEDYGYTFGSGTRLTVV.

The rearrangement joins TRBV4-1 to TRBJ2-7; 10 nucleotides align to TRBD2. There are 15 residues in the CDR3. CDR1 MGHRA and CDR2 YSYEKL come from the germline V gene. The V segment lost 1 base and the J segment 5 bases; nucleotides outside the gene matches: 5. The CDR3 loop reads CASSQAELAGNEQYF. The CDR3 nucleotides read TGCGCCAGCAGCCAAGCAGAACTAGCGGGGAACGAGCAGTACTTC.

The V and J genes are TRBV7-9 and TRBJ2-5; D ambiguous. Trimming removed 5 bases from V and 5 bases from J, with 12 bases in between. In germline, CDR1 is SEHNR, CDR2 FQNEAQ (reference sequence). This CDR3 has 13 amino acids. The CDR3 nucleotides read TGTGCCAGCAGCAACCCCGAAAGGGAGACCCAGTACTTC. It specifies CASSNPERETQYF.

Only a few counts were recorded for this clone. This chain connects TRBV14 to TRBJ2-2, with TRBD1 as a possible D gene (6 bases). V dropped 6 bases and J dropped 5 bases, with 19 bases sitting between them. This CDR3 spans 16 amino acids. Germline V lookup: CDR1 SGHDN, CDR2 FVKESK. The CDR3 loop reads CASSLTGHVSTGELFF. Written as DNA, the CDR3 is TGTGCCAGCAGTCTCACGGGACATGTGTCGACCGGGGAGCTGTTTTTT.

The chain is built from TRBV29-1 and TRBJ1-4; the D is unclear. The CDR3 runs 11 residues. V was shortened by 2 bases and J by 8 bases, with 6 bases between the two germline ends. Germline V gene sequence: CDR1 SQVTM, CDR2 ANQGSEA. CDR3 DNA: TGCAGCGTTGAAAGGCGCGAAAAACTGTTTTTT. Translated: CSVERREKLFF.

The rearrangement uses TRBV4-1 and TRBJ2-7; 8 bases are a match to TRBD1. This CDR3 region has 16 residues. CDR1 MGHRA and CDR2 YSYEKL come from the germline V gene. The V and J ends lost 4 bases and 1 base, in that order; junction bases with no gene match: 9. CDR3 sequence (DNA): TGCGCCAGCAGCCCCGGACAGGGAGTAGGGTCCTACGAGCAGTACTTC. Protein sequence: CASSPGQGVGSYEQYF.

This chain links TRBV6-4 with TRBJ2-3; 8 bases match TRBD2. With 8 bases clipped from V and 2 bases from J, the junction kept 3 bases outside the gene matches. This CDR3 is built from 13 residues. Germline CDR1 is MRHNA and CDR2 is SNTAGT. CDR3 region: CASRRGDTDTQYF. The CDR3 DNA reads as TGTGCCAGCCGGCGGGGGGACACAGATACGCAGTATTTT.

The rearrangement joins TRBV9 to TRBJ1-6, with D maybe TRBD1 (6 bases). CDR1 and CDR2 (germline): SGDLS, YYNGEE. This CDR3 has 12 amino acids. V was clipped by 3 bases and J by 16 bases, with 14 bases between them. The CDR3 sequence is CASSDTGLELHF. CDR3 nucleotides: TGTGCCAGCAGCGATACAGGGTTGGAGCTCCACTTT. The variable domain in full, with the rest retrieved from reference TRBV9 and TRBJ1-6, is DSGVTQTPKHLITATGQRVTLRCSPRSGDLSVYWYQQSLDQGLQFLIQYYNGEERAKGNILERFSAQQFPDLHSELNLSSLELGDSALYFCASSDTGLELHFGNGTRLTVT.